Presented here are 14 T cell receptor beta chains from one specimen sequenced in a study of blood T cell repertoires in COVID-19. The table came from immunoSEQ multiplex PCR; TCRdb's copy has only in-frame clones and leaves some out. The sample holds under 300,000 clones, 88% seen once. Sequenced sample: PBMCs or T cells enriched from blood (not recorded which). These TCRs come from a woman aged 45-59 years who had recovered from COVID-19.

The chain couples TRBV28 to TRBJ2-3; TRBD2 aligns across 16 bases. This CDR3 has 17 residues. CDR1 is MDHEN and CDR2 is SYDVKM in the germline V gene. J gave up 3 bases and V 5 bases, and 5 bases lay outside the gene matches. CDR3 amino acids: CASSQGTSGRGTDTQYF. The CDR3 coding sequence is TGTGCCAGCAGTCAGGGGACTAGCGGGAGGGGTACAGATACGCAGTATTTT.

The chain uses TRBV10-3 and TRBJ2-7, with 9 bases matching TRBD1. CDR3 length: 16 amino acids. The germline V gene has CDR1 ENHRY and CDR2 SYGVKD. Unmatched junction bases numbered 11, after V lost 3 bases and J lost 5 bases. CDR3 loop: CAISEFTGQGFNEQYF. The CDR3 DNA sequence: TGTGCCATCAGTGAATTTACGGGACAGGGATTTAACGAGCAGTACTTC.

The chain combines TRBV7-2 with TRBJ2-5; tentative D call: TRBD2 (6 bases). Germline CDR1 reads SGHTA; CDR2 reads FQGNSA. This CDR3 region has 14 residues. Trimming shortened V by 5 bases and J by 2 bases, and 12 bases separated the two germline ends. The CDR3 loop is CASSRPGAQETQYF. In nucleotides, the CDR3 is TGTGCCAGCAGCCGCCCGGGAGCACAAGAGACCCAGTACTTC.

This chain joins TRBV5-1 and TRBJ1-1; the D is unclear. Germline V lookup: CDR1 SGHRS, CDR2 YFSETQ. This CDR3 region has 16 residues. The V end lost 5 bases, the J end lost 1 base, and 18 bases lay between the germline ends. CDR3 region: CASSPRAEGRNTEAFF. Written as DNA, the CDR3 is TGCGCCAGCAGTCCGCGGGCAGAAGGTCGGAACACTGAAGCTTTCTTT.

The rearrangement links TRBV11-2 to TRBJ2-5, with TRBD1 matching over 9 bases. The CDR3 spans 15 residues. The V segment lost 4 bases and the J segment 5 bases; nucleotides outside the gene matches: 8. Looked up from germline, CDR1 is SGHAT and CDR2 is FQNNGV. The CDR3 is CASSSRGQGGETQYF. CDR3 DNA sequence: TGTGCCAGCAGCTCTAGGGGACAGGGAGGGGAGACCCAGTACTTC.

This chain links TRBV4-1 with TRBJ1-2, with TRBD1 matching 11 bases. CDR3 size: 18 residues. J lost 3 bases, V lost 4 bases, and 13 bases had no gene match. Germline values: CDR1 MGHRA, CDR2 YSYEKL. The CDR3 DNA follows: TGCGCCAGCAGCCCGAGTTCGGGGAGGACAGGGGGCGACTATGGCTACACCTTC. As protein: CASSPSSGRTGGDYGYTF.

The rearrangement links TRBV15 to TRBJ2-7; TRBD2 aligns across 7 bases. Trimming removed 3 bases from V and 0 bases from J; junction bases left unmatched: 5. The CDR3 covers 15 residues. Germline-derived CDR1 and CDR2 are LNHNV and YYDKDF (reference sequence). CDR3 sequence: CATSSRSGTSYEQYF. In DNA form, the CDR3 reads TGTGCCACCAGCAGTAGGAGCGGGACCTCCTACGAGCAGTACTTC.

The rearrangement links TRBV7-3 to TRBJ2-7; D ambiguous. The CDR3 is made up of 14 amino acids. Germline loops: CDR1 SGHTA, CDR2 FQGTGA. Trimming took 5 bases from V and 1 from J, leaving 12 bases between them. CDR3 sequence (DNA): TGTGCCAGCAGCCCAAATCCGCTATCCTACGAGCAGTACTTC. Translated: CASSPNPLSYEQYF.

V is TRBV10-1 and J is TRBJ2-1; the match to TRBD2 covers 9 bases. Unmatched junction bases numbered 6, after V lost 0 bases and J lost 0 bases. The CDR3 length is 18 residues. The germline V gene has CDR1 WNHNN and CDR2 SYGVQD (reference sequence). For the CDR3, the DNA is TGCGCCAGCAGTGAGTCGAGCCTAGCGGGATACTCCTACAATGAGCAGTTCTTC. Residues: CASSESSLAGYSYNEQFF.

The rearrangement uses TRBV24-1 and TRBJ1-5; 10 bases agree with TRBD1. This CDR3 spans 15 amino acids. Germline CDR1 and CDR2: KGHDR and SFDVKD. V shed 4 bases, J shed 4 bases, and the junction held 3 bases outside the gene matches. The CDR3 region is CATSEADRGNQPQHF. The CDR3 nucleotides are TGTGCCACCAGTGAGGCGGACAGGGGGAATCAGCCCCAGCATTTT.

This clone appeared a few times. The chain is built from TRBV12-3 or TRBV12-4 and TRBJ2-1; D is unresolved. CDR3 length: 11 amino acids. Trimming shortened V by 5 bases and J by 10 bases, and 9 bases separated the two germline ends. The CDR3 reads CASSTLREQFF. For the CDR3, the DNA is TGTGCCAGCAGTACACTACGGGAGCAGTTCTTC.

This chain uses TRBV11-2 with TRBJ1-2; D is undetermined. Germline V gene data show CDR1 as SGHAT and CDR2 as FQNNGV. The CDR3 totals 14 residues. V lost 1 base to trimming and J lost 5 bases, with 11 bases between them. The CDR3 is CASSLALEAYGYTF. In nucleotides, the CDR3 is TGTGCCAGCAGCTTAGCCCTGGAGGCATATGGCTACACCTTC. The full variable domain, completed using reference TRBV11-2 and TRBJ1-2, is EAGVAQSPRYKIIEKRQSVAFWCNPISGHATLYWYQQILGQGPKLLIQFQNNGVVDDSQLPKDRFSAERLKGVDSTLKIQPAKLEDSAVYLCASSLALEAYGYTFGSGTRLTVV.

The chain joins TRBV28 to TRBJ2-7, with 10 bases aligning to TRBD1. Germline V gives CDR1 MDHEN, CDR2 SYDVKM. The CDR3 is 15 residues long. The J segment lost 5 bases and the V segment lost 6 bases, leaving 10 bases of the junction unmatched. The DNA of the CDR3 is TGTGCCAGCAGCATGGTCGGACAGGGGGATCACGAGCAGTACTTC. This gives the protein CASSMVGQGDHEQYF.

This chain uses TRBV24-1 with TRBJ1-5; D is possibly TRBD1 (5 bases). The CDR3 contains 13 residues. V dropped 5 bases and J dropped 4 bases, with 8 bases sitting between them. The germline V gene encodes CDR1 KGHDR and CDR2 SFDVKD. CDR3 bases: TGTGCCACCAGTGGGACACCTAATCAGCCCCAGCATTTT. Protein product: CATSGTPNQPQHF.